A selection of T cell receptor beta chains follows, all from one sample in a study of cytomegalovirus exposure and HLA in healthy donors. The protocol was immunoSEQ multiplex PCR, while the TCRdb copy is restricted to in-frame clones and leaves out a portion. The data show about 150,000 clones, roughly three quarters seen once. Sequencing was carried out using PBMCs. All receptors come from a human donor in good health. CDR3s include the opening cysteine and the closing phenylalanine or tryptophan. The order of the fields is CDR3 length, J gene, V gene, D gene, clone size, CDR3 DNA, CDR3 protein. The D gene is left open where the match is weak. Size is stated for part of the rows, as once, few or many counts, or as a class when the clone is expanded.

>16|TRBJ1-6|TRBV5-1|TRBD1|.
TGCGCCAGCAGCTTGGAATCAGGGGGAGGTAATTCACCCCTCCACTTT
CASSLESGGGNSPLHF
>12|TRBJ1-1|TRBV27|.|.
TGTGCCAGCAAGTACAGGAACACTGAAGCTTTCTTT
CASKYRNTEAFF
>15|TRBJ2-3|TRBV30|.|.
TGTGCCTGGAGTGTACCAGCGGCTCACACAGATACGCAGTATTTT
CAWSVPAAHTDTQYF
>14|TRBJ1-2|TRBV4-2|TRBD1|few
TGTGCCAGCAGCCAAGATAGGGACAGGGAAAACTACACCTTC
CASSQDRDRENYTF
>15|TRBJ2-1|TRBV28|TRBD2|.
TGTGCCAGCAGTTTAGGCGGGAGGCCCAACAATGAGCAGTTCTTC
CASSLGGRPNNEQFF
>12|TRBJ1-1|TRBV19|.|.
TGTGCCAGTAGGGAGGGCGCGACTGAAGCTTTCTTT
CASREGATEAFF
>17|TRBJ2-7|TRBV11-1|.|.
TGTGCCAGCAGCCACTCGATGATCTCAGGTTTGGCCTACGAGCAGTACTTC
CASSHSMISGLAYEQYF
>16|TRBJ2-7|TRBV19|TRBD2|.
TGTGCCAGTAGTCCCCGGACTAGCGGGGATGCTTACGAGCAGTACTTC
CASSPRTSGDAYEQYF
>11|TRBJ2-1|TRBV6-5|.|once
TGTGCCAGCAGGTTAAACAATGAGCAGTTCTTC
CASRLNNEQFF
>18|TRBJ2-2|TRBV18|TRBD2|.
TGTGCCAGCTCACCGGCCCAAAGACTAGCAGAGAACACCGGGGAGCTGTTTTTT
CASSPAQRLAENTGELFF
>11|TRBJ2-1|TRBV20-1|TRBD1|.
TGCAGCCAGGGGGTCTACAATGAGCAGTTCTTC
CSQGVYNEQFF
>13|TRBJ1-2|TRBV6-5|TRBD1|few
TGTGCCAGCAGTCGGGACAGGGACTATGGCTACACCTTC
CASSRDRDYGYTF
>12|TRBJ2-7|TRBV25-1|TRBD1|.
TGTTCCAGTGGGGACAGACCCTACGAGCAGTACTTC
CSSGDRPYEQYF
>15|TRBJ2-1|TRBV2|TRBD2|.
TGTGCCAGCAGTGAAGGGGGACTAGGCTATAATGAGCAGTTCTTC
CASSEGGLGYNEQFF
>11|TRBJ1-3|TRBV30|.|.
TGTGCCTGGACTTCTGGAAACACCATATATTTT
CAWTSGNTIYF
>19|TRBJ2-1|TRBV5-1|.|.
TGCGCCAGCAGCTTGTTCTCCAGCGGAGCTCCCCAGGCCTACAATGAGCAGTTCTTC
CASSLFSSGAPQAYNEQFF
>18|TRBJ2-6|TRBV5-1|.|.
TGCGCCAGCAGCTTGTTTTCAGGGAAGACCTCTGGGGCCAACGTCCTGACTTTC
CASSLFSGKTSGANVLTF
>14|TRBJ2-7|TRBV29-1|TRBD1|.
TGCAGCGTTGAGCCGGGACAGGGTGACTACGAGCAGTACTTC
CSVEPGQGDYEQYF
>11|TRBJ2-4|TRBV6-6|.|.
TGTGCCAGCAGCGCGAGTGGCATTCAGTACTTC
CASSASGIQYF
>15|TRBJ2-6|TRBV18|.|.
TGTGCCAGCTCATATCGGCCGACGAGGGAGGACGTCCTGACTTTC
CASSYRPTREDVLTF
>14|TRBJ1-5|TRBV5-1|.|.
TGCGCCAGCAGTCGGGGAGATAGCAATCAGCCCCAGCATTTT
CASSRGDSNQPQHF
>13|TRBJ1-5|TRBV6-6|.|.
TGTGCCAGCAGTCTCACGGGGGATCAGCCCCAGCATTTT
CASSLTGDQPQHF
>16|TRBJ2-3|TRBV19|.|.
TGTGCCAGTAGTATAGATCAGTGGGGGGGCACAGATACGCAGTATTTT
CASSIDQWGGTDTQYF
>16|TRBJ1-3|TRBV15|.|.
TGTGCCACCAGCAGACTTACAGGCCACTCTGGAAACACCATATATTTT
CATSRLTGHSGNTIYF
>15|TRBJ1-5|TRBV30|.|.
TGTGCCTGGAGTGTAGGCGGAAACAGCAATCAGCCCCAGCATTTT
CAWSVGGNSNQPQHF
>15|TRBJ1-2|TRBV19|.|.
TGTGCCAGTAGAAAAATCGGACAGAAAAACTATGGCTACACCTTC
CASRKIGQKNYGYTF
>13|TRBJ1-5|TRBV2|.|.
TGTGCCAGCACCAGGACAGCTAATCAGCCCCAGCATTTT
CASTRTANQPQHF
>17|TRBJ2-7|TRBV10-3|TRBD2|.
TGTGCCATCAGAGGACTAGCGGGGGGCCTACTCTCCTACGAGCAGTACTTC
CAIRGLAGGLLSYEQYF
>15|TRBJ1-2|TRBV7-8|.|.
TGTGCCAGCAGCTTAGGGGGTGGGGGGGAGGATCGCTACACCTTC
CASSLGGGGEDRYTF
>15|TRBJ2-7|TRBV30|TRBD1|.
TGTGCCTGGAGTACGCGGGGACAGGGGATCAACGAGCAGTACTTC
CAWSTRGQGINEQYF
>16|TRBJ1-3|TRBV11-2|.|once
TGTGCCAGCAGCCCGTCAGGATTTATCTCTGGAAACACCATATATTTT
CASSPSGFISGNTIYF
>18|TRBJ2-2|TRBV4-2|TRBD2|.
TGTGCCAGCAGCCACTACCTAGCGGGAGGGCCTTCTACCGGGGAGCTGTTTTTT
CASSHYLAGGPSTGELFF
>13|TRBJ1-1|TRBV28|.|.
TGTGCCAGCAGTTCCCAAGGGAGTACTGAAGCTTTCTTT
CASSSQGSTEAFF
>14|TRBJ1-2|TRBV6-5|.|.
TGTGCCAGCAGTACGAACCGACAGCCCGATGGCTACCCCTTC
CASSTNRQPDGYPF
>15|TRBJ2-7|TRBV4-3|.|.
TGCGCCAGCAGCCAAGAGAGACAGCCGAACTACGAGCAGTACTTC
CASSQERQPNYEQYF
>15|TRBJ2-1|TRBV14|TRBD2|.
TGTGCCAGCAGCCTCCCCGGGAGGCCCTACAATGAGCAGTTCTTC
CASSLPGRPYNEQFF
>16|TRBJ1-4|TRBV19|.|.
TGTGCCAGTAGTAAGAGACAGACCTCAACTAATGAAAAACTGTTTTTT
CASSKRQTSTNEKLFF